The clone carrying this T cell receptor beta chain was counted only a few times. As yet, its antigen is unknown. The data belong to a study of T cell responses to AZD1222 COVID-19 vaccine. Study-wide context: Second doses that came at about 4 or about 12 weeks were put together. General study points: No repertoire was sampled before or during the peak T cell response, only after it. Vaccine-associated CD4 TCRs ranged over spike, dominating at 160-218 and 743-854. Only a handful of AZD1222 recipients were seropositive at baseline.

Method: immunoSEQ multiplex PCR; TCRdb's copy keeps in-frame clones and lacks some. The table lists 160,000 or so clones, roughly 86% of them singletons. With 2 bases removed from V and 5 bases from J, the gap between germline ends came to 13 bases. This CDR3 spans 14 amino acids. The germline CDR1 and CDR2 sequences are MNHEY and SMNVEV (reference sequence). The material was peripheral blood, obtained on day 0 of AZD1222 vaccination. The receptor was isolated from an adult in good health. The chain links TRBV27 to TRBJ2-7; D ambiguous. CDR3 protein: CASSLVGFPHEQYF. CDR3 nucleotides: TGTGCCAGCAGTTTAGTAGGGTTCCCGCACGAGCAGTACTTC.